This T cell receptor beta chain is from a study of T-cell reconstitution after alpha-beta-depleted transplantation in children. As it was prepared, the TCRbeta library received unique molecular identifiers. TCRdb reanalysed the PCR reads using MiXCR and keeps one entry per CDR3 protein. The data contain 360,000 or so distinct CDR3 sequences, about a fifth of them singletons. Germline V gene data show CDR1 as SGHDT and CDR2 as YYEEEE. The CDR3 runs to 13 residues. The V end was cut by 0 bases, the J end by 11 bases, with 12 bases between. The specimen was PBMCs from the stem cell graft donor, collected from the stem cell graft. This receptor was obtained from a human donor who donated a stem cell graft to a child with acute myeloid leukemia. The chain combines TRBV5-6 with TRBJ2-1; D may be TRBD2 (6 bases). The CDR3 sequence: CASSLAVAVQQFF. The CDR3 DNA is TGTGCCAGCAGCTTGGCGGTAGCGGTCCAGCAGTTCTTC.